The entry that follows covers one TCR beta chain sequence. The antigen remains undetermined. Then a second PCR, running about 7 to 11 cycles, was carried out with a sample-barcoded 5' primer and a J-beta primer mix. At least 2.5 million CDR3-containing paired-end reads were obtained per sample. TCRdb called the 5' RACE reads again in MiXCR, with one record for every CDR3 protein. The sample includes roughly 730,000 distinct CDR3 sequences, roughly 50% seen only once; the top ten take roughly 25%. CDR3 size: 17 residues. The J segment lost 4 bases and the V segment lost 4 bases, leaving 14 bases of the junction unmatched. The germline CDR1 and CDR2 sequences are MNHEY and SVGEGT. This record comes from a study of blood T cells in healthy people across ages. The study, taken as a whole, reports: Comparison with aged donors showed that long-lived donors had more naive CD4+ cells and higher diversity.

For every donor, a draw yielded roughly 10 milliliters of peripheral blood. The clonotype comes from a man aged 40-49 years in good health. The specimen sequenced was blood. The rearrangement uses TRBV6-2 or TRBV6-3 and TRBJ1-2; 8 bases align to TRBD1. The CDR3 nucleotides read TGTGCCAGCAGTTCCGGGACAGGAAGCTCCTATTCCTATGGCTACACCTTC. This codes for CASSSGTGSSYSYGYTF.